This T cell receptor (beta chain) derives from a study of blood T cell repertoires in COVID-19 (dated by TCRdb to the early 2020s). A note on the overall study: The collaborator samples originated in the United States, Italy and Spain and spanned the acute and convalescent phases of COVID-19. Nearly every sample came with metadata listing a de-identified subject ID, COVID-19 status, age in years and sex. The material from the prospective study consisted of cDNA or gDNA derived from T cells, B-cell-depleted T cells, or PBMCs. Subjects who had been exposed to COVID-19, were actively infected with it, or had recovered from it provided the deeply sampled blood TCRbeta repertoires that made up the dataset. Samples came from the ongoing ImmuneRACE study (first 160 participants) plus 1,254 subjects from 6 global collaborators. Where available, HLA class I and class II types were taken from metadata supplied by the sample provider and were not determined by assay-based typing. The repertoires were released in a freely available public database meant as a resource for research on the immune response to SARS-CoV-2.

From its cysteine to its phenylalanine, the CDR3 spans 14 amino acids. The retained sequence is limited to the CDR3, 42 bases, with the frame set at the first base. Cut back by 4 bases and 4 bases, the V and J ends lie 11 bases apart. CDR1 is given as MNHEY and CDR2 as SVGAGI, both from the germline V gene. Study-wide conclusions, independent of this receptor: How much clinical and demographic metadata was included differed by source and by participant, and the metadata was provided uncurated.

As for this clone: Its antigen specificity is not known. No per-base quality is available; no much larger clone lies one base away.

TCRbeta CDR3 regions were amplified from genomic DNA by means of the immunoSEQ Assay, a bias-controlled multiplex PCR. As for the authors' bioinformatics: Nucleated cell counts per sample were estimated from amplification of reference gene primers within the assay. To quantify the absolute abundance of each unique TCRbeta CDR3 rearrangement, sequence reads were collapsed and filtered. Productive Simpson clonality was computed per sample as the square root of Simpson's diversity index over productive rearrangements. TCRdb re-hosts the immuneACCESS table, in-frame sequences only. Its copies lack some clones; in the studies checked, an unresolved V gene accounts for under half of them, and the cause for the rest is not known. Clone size and the V and J calls come from that table; the DNA yielded D and trimming. Counted in this sample were about 480,000 clones; 85% to 90% of them appeared once. The top ten clonotypes cover roughly 8% of the sample.

At one collaborating source in Seattle, patients were enrolled during active infection and were followed longitudinally through the course of disease. The collaborating institutions used their own protocols to collect whole blood in K2EDTA tubes. For TCRbeta analysis, collaborators shipped samples in one of three forms: frozen whole blood, isolated PBMCs, or DNA extracted from either of those sample types. Sequenced input: peripheral blood. The chain was built from TRBV6-5 and TRBJ1-5, with a weak D call of TRBD1 (5 bases match). The source of this sequence is a woman aged 50 to 60 with COVID-19, enrolled during active disease. CDR3 sequence: CASSFRGNNQPQHF. The sequenced DNA is TGTGCCAGCAGTTTCCGGGGGAATAATCAGCCCCAGCATTTT.